These T cell receptor beta chains were read from a single sample in a study of blood T cell repertoires in COVID-19. Sequencing used immunoSEQ multiplex PCR; TCRdb keeps in-frame clones, though not all of them. This table holds more than 150,000 clones, roughly four fifths found once. The sequencing input was peripheral blood. These receptors were collected from a woman of 80 years or more with COVID-19, enrolled during active disease. Each CDR3 is given without its conserved first and last residue. Each record gives: CDR3 protein, J gene, clone size, V gene. Clone size appears in some rows only: once, few, many, or a class for an expanded clone.

ASSGGDGVFAYEQY,TRBJ2-7,-,TRBV27
ASSQDGTGDYGYT,TRBJ1-2,few,TRBV4-3
ASSPVAGGDSNEQF,TRBJ2-1,-,TRBV18
ASTPGQGDSNTEAF,TRBJ1-1,-,TRBV11-3
ASSLNRDTEQF,TRBJ2-1,few,TRBV7-3
ASSDGQGALGYT,TRBJ1-2,-,TRBV21-1
SVVTSYYEQY,TRBJ2-7,-,TRBV29-1
ASSSRLSPEAF,TRBJ1-1,-,TRBV28
AISGTGKDQETQY,TRBJ2-5,-,TRBV10-3
ASSLTGGNWDEQF,TRBJ2-1,-,TRBV11-3
ASSPTGDSNQPQH,TRBJ1-5,-,TRBV18
ATQTGLNTEAF,TRBJ1-1,-,TRBV10-3
ASSKGGQDVDTQY,TRBJ2-3,-,TRBV21-1
ASTRRLAGRGGNEQF,TRBJ2-1,-,TRBV28
ASSFQALAGDEQF,TRBJ2-1,-,TRBV5-1
ASSPPAGGDTEAF,TRBJ1-1,-,TRBV3-1/TRBV3-2
ASSGDSVVDTIY,TRBJ1-3,once,TRBV9
ASRSRGGRDTQY,TRBJ2-3,-,TRBV6-6
ASSFGTSGNEQF,TRBJ2-1,-,TRBV7-9
ASSQVHLPETQY,TRBJ2-5,-,TRBV3-1/TRBV3-2
ASSLVGREKLF,TRBJ1-4,-,TRBV7-8
ASSLEQGGEKLF,TRBJ1-4,-,TRBV5-1
ASSLTDWPTNEKLF,TRBJ1-4,-,TRBV14
ASSLTGGETQY,TRBJ2-5,medium-sized,TRBV7-3
ASSLRQGFSGYT,TRBJ1-2,-,TRBV5-8
ASSDVIGSGNGYT,TRBJ1-2,-,TRBV14
ASSFLGLDQETQY,TRBJ2-5,-,TRBV6-2/TRBV6-3
ASSRGKATEAF,TRBJ1-1,-,TRBV11-3
ASSFLQGNEQY,TRBJ2-7,once,TRBV7-3
ASRKGTSNEQF,TRBJ2-1,-,TRBV2
ASSQDAGGVFQETQY,TRBJ2-5,-,TRBV3-1/TRBV3-2
ASSLAAGSYNEQF,TRBJ2-1,-,TRBV7-8
ASSRDSSSYEQY,TRBJ2-7,-,TRBV5-1
ASSPLSSGINGEQF,TRBJ2-1,-,TRBV18
ASSIGSGSGELF,TRBJ2-2,-,TRBV19
ASSSPIRTGGETQY,TRBJ2-5,-,TRBV28
ASSQDPSGDTQY,TRBJ2-3,few,TRBV3-1/TRBV3-2
ASSLPPGQGRGNTIY,TRBJ1-3,-,TRBV23-1
ASSPVRLFGYT,TRBJ1-2,once,TRBV14
ASGGLEGSGANVLT,TRBJ2-6,many,TRBV7-9
AISTGEQPQH,TRBJ1-5,-,TRBV10-3
ASSISGDADSPLH,TRBJ1-6,-,TRBV19
AIARDNQPQH,TRBJ1-5,-,TRBV10-3
ASVGQDNSYNEQF,TRBJ2-1,-,TRBV2
ASSMTGRYEQY,TRBJ2-7,-,TRBV19
ASSRGQATNEKLF,TRBJ1-4,-,TRBV13
ASSINRVQETQY,TRBJ2-5,-,TRBV7-7
ASSRWDREAAF,TRBJ1-1,-,TRBV6-2/TRBV6-3
ASSVRQANTEAF,TRBJ1-1,once,TRBV2
ARSLLGGRETQY,TRBJ2-5,-,TRBV5-4
ASSDSGFSTDTQY,TRBJ2-3,-,TRBV2
ASSSSGGANEKLF,TRBJ1-4,-,TRBV9
ASSSGLAEARETQY,TRBJ2-5,-,TRBV28
ASSLAGGVDTQY,TRBJ2-3,-,TRBV7-2
ASRTGNMNTEAF,TRBJ1-1,few,TRBV5-1
ASSPNFRDRANYGYT,TRBJ1-2,-,TRBV16
ASSPMPGDGDFGNTIY,TRBJ1-3,few,TRBV19
ASSYTQNSNQPQH,TRBJ1-5,-,TRBV6-2/TRBV6-3
ASSQDSVLGELF,TRBJ2-2,few,TRBV3-1/TRBV3-2